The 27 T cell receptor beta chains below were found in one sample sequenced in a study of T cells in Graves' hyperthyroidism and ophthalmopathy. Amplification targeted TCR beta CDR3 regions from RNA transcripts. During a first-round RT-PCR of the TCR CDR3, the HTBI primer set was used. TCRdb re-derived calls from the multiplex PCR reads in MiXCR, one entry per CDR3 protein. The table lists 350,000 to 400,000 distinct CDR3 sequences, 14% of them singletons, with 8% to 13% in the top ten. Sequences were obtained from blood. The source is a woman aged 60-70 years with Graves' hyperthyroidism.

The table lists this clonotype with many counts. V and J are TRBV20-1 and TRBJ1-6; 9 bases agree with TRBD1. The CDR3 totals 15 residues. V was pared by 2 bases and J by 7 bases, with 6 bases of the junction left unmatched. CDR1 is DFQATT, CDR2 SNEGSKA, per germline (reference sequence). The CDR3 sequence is CSARRRDRANSPLHF. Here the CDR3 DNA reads TGCAGTGCTAGACGCCGGGACAGGGCCAATTCACCCCTCCACTTT.

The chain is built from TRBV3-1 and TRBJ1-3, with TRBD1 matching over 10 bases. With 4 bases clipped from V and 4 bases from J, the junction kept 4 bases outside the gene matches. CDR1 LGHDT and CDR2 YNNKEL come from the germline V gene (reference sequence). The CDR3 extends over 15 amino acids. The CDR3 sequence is CASSLGTGAGNTIYF. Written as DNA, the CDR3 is TGTGCCAGCAGCCTCGGGACAGGGGCCGGAAACACCATATATTTT.

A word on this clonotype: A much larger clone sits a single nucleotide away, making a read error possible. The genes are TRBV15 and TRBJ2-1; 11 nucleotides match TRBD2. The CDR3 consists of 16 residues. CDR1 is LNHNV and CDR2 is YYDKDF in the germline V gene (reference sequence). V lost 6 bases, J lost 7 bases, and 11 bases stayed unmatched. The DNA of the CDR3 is TGTGCCACCAGTGACCGTAAGGGACTAGCGGAAAATGAGCAGTTCTTC. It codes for CATSDRKGLAENEQFF.

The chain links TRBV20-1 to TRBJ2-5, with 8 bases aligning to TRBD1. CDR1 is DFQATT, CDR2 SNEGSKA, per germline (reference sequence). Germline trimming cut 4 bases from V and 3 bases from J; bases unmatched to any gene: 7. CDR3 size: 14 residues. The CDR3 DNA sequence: TGCAGTGCTATACCGACAGGGGCCAAAGAGACCCAGTACTTC. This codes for CSAIPTGAKETQYF.

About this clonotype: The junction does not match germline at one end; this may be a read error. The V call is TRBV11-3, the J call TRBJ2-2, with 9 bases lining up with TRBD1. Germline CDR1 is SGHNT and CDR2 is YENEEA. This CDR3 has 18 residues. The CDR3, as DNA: TGTGCCAGCAGCCCCGCCCCCCGGACAGGGGCGTCCACCGGGGAGCTGTCTTTT. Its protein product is CASSPAPRTGASTGELSF.

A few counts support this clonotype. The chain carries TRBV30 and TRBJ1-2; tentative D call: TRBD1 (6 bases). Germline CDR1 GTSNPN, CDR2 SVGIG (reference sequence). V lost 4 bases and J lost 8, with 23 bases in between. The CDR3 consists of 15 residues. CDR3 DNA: TGTGCCTGGAACTTCCCGGGACAAGCCCTCCAGGGCTACACCTTC. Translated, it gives CAWNFPGQALQGYTF.

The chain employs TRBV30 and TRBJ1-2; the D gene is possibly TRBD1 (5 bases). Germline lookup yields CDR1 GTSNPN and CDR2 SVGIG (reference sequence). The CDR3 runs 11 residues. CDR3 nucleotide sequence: TGTGCTTGGGGGGACAACTATGGCTACACCTTC. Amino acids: CAWGDNYGYTF.

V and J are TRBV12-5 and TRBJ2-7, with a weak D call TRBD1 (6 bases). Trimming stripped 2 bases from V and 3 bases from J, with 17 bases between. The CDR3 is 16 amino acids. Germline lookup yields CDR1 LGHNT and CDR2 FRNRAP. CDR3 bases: TGTGCTAGTGGTTTGAAGGTCAGGGGAATAGGCTACGAGCAGTACTTC. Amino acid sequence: CASGLKVRGIGYEQYF.

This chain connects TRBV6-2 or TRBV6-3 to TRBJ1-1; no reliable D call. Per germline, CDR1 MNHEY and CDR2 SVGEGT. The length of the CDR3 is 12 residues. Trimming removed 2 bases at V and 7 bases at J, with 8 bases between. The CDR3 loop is CASSYGYSEAFF. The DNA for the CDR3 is TGTGCCAGCAGTTACGGTTATAGTGAAGCTTTCTTT.

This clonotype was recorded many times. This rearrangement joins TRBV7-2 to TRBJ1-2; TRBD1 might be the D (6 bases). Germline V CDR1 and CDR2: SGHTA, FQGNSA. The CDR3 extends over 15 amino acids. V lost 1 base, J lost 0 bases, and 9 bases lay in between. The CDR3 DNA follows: TGTGCCAGCAGCTTAGGACAGGTTCCTAACTATGGCTACACCTTC. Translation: CASSLGQVPNYGYTF.

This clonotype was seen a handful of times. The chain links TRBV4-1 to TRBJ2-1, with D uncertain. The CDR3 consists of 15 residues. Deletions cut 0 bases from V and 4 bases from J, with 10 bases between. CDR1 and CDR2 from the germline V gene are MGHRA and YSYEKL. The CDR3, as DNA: TGCGCCAGCAGCCAAGACTCCGACCCTTACAATGAGCAGTTCTTC. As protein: CASSQDSDPYNEQFF.

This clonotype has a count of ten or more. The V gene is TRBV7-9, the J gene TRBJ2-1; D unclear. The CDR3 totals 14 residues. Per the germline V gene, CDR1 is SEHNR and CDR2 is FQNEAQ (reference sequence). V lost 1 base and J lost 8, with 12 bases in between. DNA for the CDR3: TGTGCCAGCAGCTTAGGGGCCACTGGGGATGAGCAGTTCTTC. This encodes CASSLGATGDEQFF.

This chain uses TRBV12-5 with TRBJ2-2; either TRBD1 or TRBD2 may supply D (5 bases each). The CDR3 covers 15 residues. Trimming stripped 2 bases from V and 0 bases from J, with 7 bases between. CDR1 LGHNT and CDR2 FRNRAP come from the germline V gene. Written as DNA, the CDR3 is TGTGCTAGTGGTTTGAGGGACCCGAACACCGGGGAGCTGTTTTTT. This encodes CASGLRDPNTGELFF.

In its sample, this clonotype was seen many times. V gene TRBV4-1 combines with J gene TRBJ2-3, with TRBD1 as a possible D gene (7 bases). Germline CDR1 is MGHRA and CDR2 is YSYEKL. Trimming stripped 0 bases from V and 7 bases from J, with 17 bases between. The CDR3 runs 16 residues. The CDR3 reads CASSQDPAGGSHTQYF. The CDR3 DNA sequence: TGCGCCAGCAGCCAAGATCCCGCAGGGGGGAGTCATACGCAGTATTTT.

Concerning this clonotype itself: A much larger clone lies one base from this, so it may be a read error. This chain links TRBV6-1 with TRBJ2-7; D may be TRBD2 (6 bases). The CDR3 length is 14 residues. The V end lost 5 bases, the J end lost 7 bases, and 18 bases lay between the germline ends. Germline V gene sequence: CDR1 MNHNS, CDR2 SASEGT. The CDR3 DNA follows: TGTGCCAGCAGTATCCGGAGCGGGTCGCGTGAGCAGTACTTC. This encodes CASSIRSGSREQYF.

The CDR3 sequence is CASRWDGGYTF. The CDR3 DNA sequence: TGTGCCAGTAGATGGGATGGTGGCTACACCTTC. The chain has TRBV19 and TRBJ1-2; D ambiguous. CDR3 length: 11 amino acids. Trimming shortened V by 6 bases and J by 7 bases, and 9 bases separated the two germline ends. Looked up from germline, CDR1 is LNHDA and CDR2 is SQIVND (reference sequence).

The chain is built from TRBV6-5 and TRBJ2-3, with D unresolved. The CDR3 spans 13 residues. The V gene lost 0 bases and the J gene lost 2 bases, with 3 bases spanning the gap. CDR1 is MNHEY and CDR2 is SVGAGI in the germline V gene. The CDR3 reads CASSYSYTDTQYF. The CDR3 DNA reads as TGTGCCAGCAGTTACTCCTACACAGATACGCAGTATTTT.

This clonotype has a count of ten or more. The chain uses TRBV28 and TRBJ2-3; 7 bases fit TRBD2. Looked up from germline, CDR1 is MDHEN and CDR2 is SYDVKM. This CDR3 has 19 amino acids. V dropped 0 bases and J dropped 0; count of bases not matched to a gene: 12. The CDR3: CASSLWGTSVKTSTDTQYF. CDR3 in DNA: TGTGCCAGCAGTTTATGGGGAACTAGCGTAAAGACTAGCACAGATACGCAGTATTTT.

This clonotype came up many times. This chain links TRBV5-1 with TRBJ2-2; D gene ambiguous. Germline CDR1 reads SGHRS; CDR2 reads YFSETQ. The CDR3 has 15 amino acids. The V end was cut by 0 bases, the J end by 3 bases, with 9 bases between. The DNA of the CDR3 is TGCGCCAGCAGCTTGGACTTCCGATACACCGGGGAGCTGTTTTTT. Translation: CASSLDFRYTGELFF.

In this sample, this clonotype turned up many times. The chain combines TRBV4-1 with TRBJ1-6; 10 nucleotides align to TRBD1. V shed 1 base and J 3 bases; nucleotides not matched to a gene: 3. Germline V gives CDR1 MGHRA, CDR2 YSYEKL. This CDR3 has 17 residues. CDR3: CASSQGQGADYNSPLHF. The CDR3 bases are TGCGCCAGCAGCCAAGGACAGGGGGCTGACTATAATTCACCCCTCCACTTT.

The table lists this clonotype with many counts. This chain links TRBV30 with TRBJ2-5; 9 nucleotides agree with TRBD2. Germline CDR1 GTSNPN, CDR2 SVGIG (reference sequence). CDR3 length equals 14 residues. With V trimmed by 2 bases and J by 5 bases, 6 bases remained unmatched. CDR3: CAWSLAGVGETQYF. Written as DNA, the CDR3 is TGTGCCTGGAGTTTAGCGGGAGTAGGCGAGACCCAGTACTTC.

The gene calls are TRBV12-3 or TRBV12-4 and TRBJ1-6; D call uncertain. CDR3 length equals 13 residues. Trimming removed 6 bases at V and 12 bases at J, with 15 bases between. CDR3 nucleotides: TGTGCCAGCAGGTCCCTGGGTAGAGGACCCCTCCACTTT. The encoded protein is CASRSLGRGPLHF.

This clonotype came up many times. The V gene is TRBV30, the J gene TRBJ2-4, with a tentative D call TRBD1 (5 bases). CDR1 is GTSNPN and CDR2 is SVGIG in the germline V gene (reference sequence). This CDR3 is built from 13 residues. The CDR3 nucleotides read TGTACCTACTCACAGGTAGCCAAAAACATTCAGTACTTC. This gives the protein CTYSQVAKNIQYF.

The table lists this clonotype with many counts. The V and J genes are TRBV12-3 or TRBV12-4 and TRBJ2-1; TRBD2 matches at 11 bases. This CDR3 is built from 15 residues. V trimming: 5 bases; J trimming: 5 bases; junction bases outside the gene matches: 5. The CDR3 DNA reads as TGTGCCAGCAGTGCCGGGACTAGCGGAAACAATGAGCAGTTCTTC. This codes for CASSAGTSGNNEQFF.

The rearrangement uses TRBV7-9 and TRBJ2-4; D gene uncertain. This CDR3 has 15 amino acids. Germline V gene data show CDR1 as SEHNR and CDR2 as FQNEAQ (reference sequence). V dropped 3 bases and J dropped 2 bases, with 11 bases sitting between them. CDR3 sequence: CASSLSAGPKNIQYF. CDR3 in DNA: TGTGCCAGCAGCTTGTCTGCAGGTCCCAAAAACATTCAGTACTTC.

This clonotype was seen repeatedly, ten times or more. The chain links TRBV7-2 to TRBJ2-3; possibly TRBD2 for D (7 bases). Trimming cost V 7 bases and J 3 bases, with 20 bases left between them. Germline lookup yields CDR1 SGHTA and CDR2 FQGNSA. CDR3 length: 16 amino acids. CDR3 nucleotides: TGTGCCAGCACCTATGGGGGGGCAAAAAGGACAGATACGCAGTATTTT. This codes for CASTYGGAKRTDTQYF.

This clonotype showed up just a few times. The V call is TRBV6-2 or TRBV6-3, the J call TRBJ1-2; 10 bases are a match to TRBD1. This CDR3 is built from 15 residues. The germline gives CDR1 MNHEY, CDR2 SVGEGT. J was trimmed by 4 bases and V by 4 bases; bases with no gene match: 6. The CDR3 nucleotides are TGTGCCAGCAGTTCCTCCCGGACAGGGGGCTATGGCTACACCTTC. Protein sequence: CASSSSRTGGYGYTF.